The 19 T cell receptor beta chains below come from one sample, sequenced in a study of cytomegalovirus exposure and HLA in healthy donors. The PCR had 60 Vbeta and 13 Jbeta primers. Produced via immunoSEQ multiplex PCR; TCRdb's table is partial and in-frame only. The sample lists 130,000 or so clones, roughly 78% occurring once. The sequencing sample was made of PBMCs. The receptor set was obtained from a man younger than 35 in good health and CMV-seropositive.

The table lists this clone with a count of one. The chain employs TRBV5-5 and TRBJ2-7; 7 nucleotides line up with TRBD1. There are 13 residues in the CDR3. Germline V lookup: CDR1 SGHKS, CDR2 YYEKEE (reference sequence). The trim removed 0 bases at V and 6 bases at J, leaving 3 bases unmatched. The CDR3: CASSLGQGIEQYF. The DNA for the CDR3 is TGTGCCAGCAGCTTGGGACAGGGCATCGAGCAGTACTTC. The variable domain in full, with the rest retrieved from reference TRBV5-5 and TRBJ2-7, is DAGVTQSPTHLIKTRGQQVTLRCSPISGHKSVSWYQQVLGQGPQFIFQYYEKEERGRGNFPDRFSARQFPNYSSELNVNALLLGDSALYLCASSLGQGIEQYFGPGTRLTVT.

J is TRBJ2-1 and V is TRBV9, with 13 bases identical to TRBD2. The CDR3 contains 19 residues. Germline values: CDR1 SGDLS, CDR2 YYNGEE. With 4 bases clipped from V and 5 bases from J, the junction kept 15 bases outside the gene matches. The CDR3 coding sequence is TGTGCCAGCAGCTCCCAGGGGCAGGGGGGACTAGCGGGAAACAATGAGCAGTTCTTC. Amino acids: CASSSQGQGGLAGNNEQFF. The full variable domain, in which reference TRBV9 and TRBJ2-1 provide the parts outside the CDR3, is DSGVTQTPKHLITATGQRVTLRCSPRSGDLSVYWYQQSLDQGLQFLIQYYNGEERAKGNILERFSAQQFPDLHSELNLSSLELGDSALYFCASSSQGQGGLAGNNEQFFGPGTRLTVL.

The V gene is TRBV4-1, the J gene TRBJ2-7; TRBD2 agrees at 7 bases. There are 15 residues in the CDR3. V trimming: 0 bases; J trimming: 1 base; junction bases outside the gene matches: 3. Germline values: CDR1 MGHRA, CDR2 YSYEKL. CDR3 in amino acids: CASSQDLGGSYEQYF. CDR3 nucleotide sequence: TGCGCCAGCAGCCAAGATTTGGGGGGGTCCTACGAGCAGTACTTC.

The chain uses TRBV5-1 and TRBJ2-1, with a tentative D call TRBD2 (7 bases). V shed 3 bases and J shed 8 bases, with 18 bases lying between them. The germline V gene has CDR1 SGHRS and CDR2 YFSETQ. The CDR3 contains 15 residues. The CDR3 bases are TGCGCCAGCAGCTCAGAGGGGGGGCCGTGGGATGAGCAGTTCTTC. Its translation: CASSSEGGPWDEQFF.

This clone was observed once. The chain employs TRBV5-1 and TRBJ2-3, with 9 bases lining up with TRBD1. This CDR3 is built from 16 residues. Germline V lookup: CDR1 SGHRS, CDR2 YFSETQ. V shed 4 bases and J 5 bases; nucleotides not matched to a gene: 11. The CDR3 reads CASSSKPTGGIDTQYF. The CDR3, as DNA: TGCGCCAGCAGCAGCAAACCTACAGGGGGCATAGATACGCAGTATTTT.

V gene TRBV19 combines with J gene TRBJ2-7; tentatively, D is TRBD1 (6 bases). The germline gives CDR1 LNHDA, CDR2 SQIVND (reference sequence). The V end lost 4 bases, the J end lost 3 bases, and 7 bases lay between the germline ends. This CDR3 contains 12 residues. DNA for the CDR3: TGTGCCAGTAGTAGACAGGACTACGAGCAGTACTTC. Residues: CASSRQDYEQYF.

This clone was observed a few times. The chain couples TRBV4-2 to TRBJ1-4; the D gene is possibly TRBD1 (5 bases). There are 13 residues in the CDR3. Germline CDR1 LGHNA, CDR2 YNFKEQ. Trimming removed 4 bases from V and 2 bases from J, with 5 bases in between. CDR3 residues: CASSPGTNEKLFF. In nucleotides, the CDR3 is TGTGCCAGCAGCCCAGGGACTAATGAAAAACTGTTTTTT.

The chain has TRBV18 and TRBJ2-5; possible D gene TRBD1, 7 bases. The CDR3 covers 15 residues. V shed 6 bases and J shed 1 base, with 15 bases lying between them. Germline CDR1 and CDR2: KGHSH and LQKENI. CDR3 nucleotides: TGTGCCAGCTCTACTCAGGGGGGACTCCAAGAGACCCAGTACTTC. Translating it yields CASSTQGGLQETQYF. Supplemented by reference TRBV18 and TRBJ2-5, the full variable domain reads NAGVMQNPRHLVRRRGQEARLRCSPMKGHSHVYWYRQLPEEGLKFMVYLQKENIIDESGMPKERFSAEFPKEGPSILRIQQVVRGDSAAYFCASSTQGGLQETQYFGPGTRLLVL.

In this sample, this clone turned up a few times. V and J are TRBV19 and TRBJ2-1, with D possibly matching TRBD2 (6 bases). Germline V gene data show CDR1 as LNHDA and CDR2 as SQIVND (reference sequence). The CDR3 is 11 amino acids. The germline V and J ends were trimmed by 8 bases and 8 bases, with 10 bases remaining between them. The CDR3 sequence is CASGGADEQFF. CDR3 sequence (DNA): TGTGCCAGTGGCGGGGCCGATGAGCAGTTCTTC.

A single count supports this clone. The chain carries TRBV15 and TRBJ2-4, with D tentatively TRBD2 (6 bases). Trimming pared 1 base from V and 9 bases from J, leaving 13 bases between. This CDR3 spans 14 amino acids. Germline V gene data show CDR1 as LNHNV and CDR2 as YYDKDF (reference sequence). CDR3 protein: CATSRGGVEGIQYF. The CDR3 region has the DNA TGTGCCACCAGCAGAGGGGGGGTGGAGGGCATTCAGTACTTC.

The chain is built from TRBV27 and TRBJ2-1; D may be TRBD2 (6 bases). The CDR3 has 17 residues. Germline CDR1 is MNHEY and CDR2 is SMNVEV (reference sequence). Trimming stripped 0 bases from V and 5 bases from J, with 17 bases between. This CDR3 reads CASSLSTPAGIHNEQFF. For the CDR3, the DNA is TGTGCCAGCAGTTTATCGACCCCAGCGGGCATTCACAATGAGCAGTTCTTC.

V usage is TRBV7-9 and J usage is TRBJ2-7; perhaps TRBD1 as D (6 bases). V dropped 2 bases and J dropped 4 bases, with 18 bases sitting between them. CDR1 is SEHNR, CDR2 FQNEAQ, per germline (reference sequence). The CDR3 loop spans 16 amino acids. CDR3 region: CASSLQGGVPEYEQYF. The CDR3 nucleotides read TGTGCCAGCAGCTTACAAGGGGGAGTTCCCGAATACGAGCAGTACTTC.

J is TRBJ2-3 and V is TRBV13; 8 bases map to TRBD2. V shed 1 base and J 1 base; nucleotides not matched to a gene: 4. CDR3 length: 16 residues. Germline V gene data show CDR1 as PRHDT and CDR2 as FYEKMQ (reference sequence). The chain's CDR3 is CASSLVELAGTDTQYF. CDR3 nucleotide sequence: TGTGCCAGCAGCTTAGTGGAACTAGCGGGCACAGATACGCAGTATTTT.

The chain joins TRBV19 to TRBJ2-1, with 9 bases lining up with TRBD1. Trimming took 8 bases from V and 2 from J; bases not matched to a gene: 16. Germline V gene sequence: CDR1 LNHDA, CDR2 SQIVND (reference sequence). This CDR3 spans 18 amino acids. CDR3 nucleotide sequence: TGTGCCAGTTCCGGGACAGGGTTTAATCCGAGGGCCTACAATGAGCAGTTCTTC. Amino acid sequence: CASSGTGFNPRAYNEQFF.

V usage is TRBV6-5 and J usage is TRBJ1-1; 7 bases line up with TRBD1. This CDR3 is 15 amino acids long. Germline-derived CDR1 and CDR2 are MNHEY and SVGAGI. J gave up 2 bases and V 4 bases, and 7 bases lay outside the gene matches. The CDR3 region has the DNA TGTGCCAGCAGTTTCGGGACAGCACAAAACACTGAAGCTTTCTTT. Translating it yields CASSFGTAQNTEAFF.

The CDR3 sequence: CASSPTGLTNEKLFF. Written as DNA, the CDR3 is TGTGCCAGCTCTCCGACAGGGTTGACTAATGAAAAACTGTTTTTT. J is TRBJ1-4 and V is TRBV18, with TRBD1 identical over 7 bases. Losses at the gene ends were 6 bases for V and 2 bases for J; bases not matched to a gene: 6. The CDR3 spans 15 residues. The germline CDR1 and CDR2 sequences are KGHSH and LQKENI. The variable domain in full, completed from reference TRBV18 and TRBJ1-4, reads NAGVMQNPRHLVRRRGQEARLRCSPMKGHSHVYWYRQLPEEGLKFMVYLQKENIIDESGMPKERFSAEFPKEGPSILRIQQVVRGDSAAYFCASSPTGLTNEKLFFGSGTQLSVL.

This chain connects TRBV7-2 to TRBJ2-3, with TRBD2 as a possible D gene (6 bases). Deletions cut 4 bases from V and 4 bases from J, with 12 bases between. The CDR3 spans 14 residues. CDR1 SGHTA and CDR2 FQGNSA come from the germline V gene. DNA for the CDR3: TGTGCCAGCAGCTACTTTAGCGGTTCAGATACGCAGTATTTT. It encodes CASSYFSGSDTQYF.

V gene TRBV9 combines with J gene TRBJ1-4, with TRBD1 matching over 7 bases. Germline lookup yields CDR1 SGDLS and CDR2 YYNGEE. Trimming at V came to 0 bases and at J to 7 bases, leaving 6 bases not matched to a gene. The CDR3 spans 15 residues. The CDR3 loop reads CASSVEGGAGEKLFF. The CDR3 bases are TGTGCCAGCAGCGTAGAAGGGGGCGCTGGTGAAAAACTGTTTTTT.

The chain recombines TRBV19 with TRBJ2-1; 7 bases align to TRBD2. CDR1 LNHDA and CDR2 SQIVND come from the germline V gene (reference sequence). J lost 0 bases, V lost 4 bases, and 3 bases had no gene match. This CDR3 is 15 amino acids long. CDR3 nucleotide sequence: TGTGCCAGTAGTACTAGCGGACGCTCCTACAATGAGCAGTTCTTC. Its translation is CASSTSGRSYNEQFF.